This T cell receptor (beta chain) was obtained from a study of blood T cell repertoires in COVID-19. TCRdb keeps only in-frame clones here, not all; method: immunoSEQ multiplex PCR. Among some 150,000 clones listed, 85% to 90% were seen once. Sequenced input: peripheral blood. The sequence derives from a man between 50 and 59 years old with active COVID-19.

CDR3 residues: CASSPPGQVGGYTF. As DNA, the CDR3 is TGTGCCAGTAGTCCTCCAGGACAGGTTGGTGGCTACACCTTC. V is TRBV19 and J is TRBJ1-2; TRBD1 matches 7 bases. The CDR3 is made up of 14 amino acids. In germline, CDR1 is LNHDA, CDR2 SQIVND (reference sequence). After removal of 5 bases from V and 7 bases from J, the junction contained 10 bases not matched to a gene.